The 26 T cell receptor beta chains presented below share a single source sample, sequenced in a study of regulatory T cells in long-lasting Graves disease. Described time point: newly diagnosed GD, antithyroid drugs for less than 3 months. The TCR library was made from RNA extracted from PBMCs. Arm-PCR with iRepertoire HTBI primers amplified the CDR3 regions for these TCR beta libraries. TCRdb independently ran MiXCR on the multiplex PCR reads; one entry per CDR3 protein. The data contain hundreds of thousands of distinct CDR3 sequences, roughly 15% of them singletons. These data also featured in a second study, about T cells in Graves' hyperthyroidism and ophthalmopathy.

This specimen consisted of peripheral blood mononuclear cells (PBMCs), obtained at new diagnosis, from a patient treated with antithyroid drugs. These receptors were collected from a woman aged 30 to 39 with Graves disease.

This rearrangement joins TRBV6-1 to TRBJ2-3, with 7 bases identical to TRBD2. Losses at the gene ends were 7 bases for V and 6 bases for J; bases not matched to a gene: 13. Germline-derived CDR1 and CDR2 are MNHNS and SASEGT. This CDR3 spans 15 amino acids. Written as DNA, the CDR3 is TGTGCCAGCACCCCGGGGAGGGTCCGCAAGGATACGCAGTATTTT. It encodes CASTPGRVRKDTQYF.

This clonotype was detected a few times. This chain connects TRBV19 to TRBJ1-1; D may be TRBD1 (5 bases). The CDR3 extends over 11 amino acids. Germline V gives CDR1 LNHDA, CDR2 SQIVND (reference sequence). Trimming cost V 6 bases and J 13 bases, with 15 bases left between them. The CDR3 here is CASSNSAQGFF. CDR3 coding DNA: TGTGCCAGTAGCAACAGTGCTCAGGGTTTCTTT.

This clonotype was seen at least ten times. This chain joins TRBV12-3 or TRBV12-4 and TRBJ2-5; no clear D. The V and J ends lost 7 bases and 5 bases respectively, with 14 bases between them. There are 13 residues in the CDR3. The CDR3 DNA reads as TGTGCCAGCACCCCCGATATCGGGGAGACCCAGTACTTC. It specifies CASTPDIGETQYF.

This clonotype was seen a handful of times. The chain employs TRBV5-1 and TRBJ2-1; 8 nucleotides match TRBD2. The CDR3 spans 15 residues. The junction had 5 bases not matched to a gene; V was cut back by 4 bases and J by 2 bases. Germline loops: CDR1 SGHRS, CDR2 YFSETQ. The CDR3 DNA reads TGCGCCAGCAGCCCGTCGACTAGCGCCTACAATGAGCAGTTCTTC. It encodes CASSPSTSAYNEQFF.

This clonotype was seen a handful of times. V and J are TRBV5-6 and TRBJ1-1; TRBD1 matches 7 bases. Germline CDR1 is SGHDT and CDR2 is YYEEEE. The CDR3 has 15 residues. The V gene end was trimmed by 3 bases and the J gene end by 1 base; junction bases not matched to a gene: 6. CDR3 sequence: CASSWEGAANTEAFF. The CDR3 DNA follows: TGTGCCAGCAGCTGGGAGGGGGCGGCGAACACTGAAGCTTTCTTT.

This clonotype was observed a few times. The CDR3 is CSARGGVNEQYF. The CDR3 DNA reads TGCAGTGCTAGAGGGGGGGTCAACGAGCAGTACTTC. The chain joins TRBV20-1 to TRBJ2-7; TRBD2 might be the D (6 bases). The CDR3 consists of 12 residues. CDR1 is DFQATT and CDR2 is SNEGSKA in the germline V gene (reference sequence). The V end lost 1 base, the J end lost 5 bases, and 9 bases lay between the germline ends.

This clonotype appeared a few times. This likely comes from a read error, as the CDR3 has no conserved phenylalanine or tryptophan at its end. The rearrangement uses TRBV12-3 or TRBV12-4 and TRBJ2-3, with 13 bases lining up with TRBD2. The CDR3 is made up of 17 amino acids. The V segment lost 5 bases and the J segment 0 bases; nucleotides outside the gene matches: 5. The CDR3 DNA reads TGTGCCAGCAGTAGGACTAGCGGGAGTCCCAGCACAGATACGCAGTATCTT. It encodes CASSRTSGSPSTDTQYL.

For this clonotype: One base away lies a much larger clone, so this may be a sequencing read error. This chain links TRBV3-1 with TRBJ1-4; D is unresolved. This CDR3 has 13 amino acids. The germline V gene has CDR1 LGHDT and CDR2 YNNKEL (reference sequence). CDR3 region: CAGSQDRRSQLFF. The CDR3 DNA is TGTGCCGGCAGCCAAGATCGAAGGTCACAACTGTTTTTT. The variable domain in full, completed from reference TRBV3-1 and TRBJ1-4, reads DTAVSQTPKYLVTQMGNDKSIKCEQNLGHDTMYWYKQDSKKFLKIMFSYNNKELIINETVPNRFSPKSPDKAHLNLHINSLELGDSAVYFCAGSQDRRSQLFFGSGTQLSVL.

Ten or more counts support this clonotype. The chain combines TRBV29-1 with TRBJ1-1; the D gene is possibly TRBD1 (5 bases). The germline V gene encodes CDR1 SQVTM and CDR2 ANQGSEA. The CDR3 sequence is 14 residues long. V was pared by 4 bases and J by 5 bases, with 17 bases between. The CDR3 DNA is TGCAGCGTTGCGGACACAATTACCCTAACTGAAGCTTTCTTT. Residues: CSVADTITLTEAFF.

This rearrangement joins TRBV20-1 to TRBJ2-1; D possibly uses TRBD1 or TRBD2 (5 bases each). V lost 6 bases and J lost 2, with 20 bases in between. CDR3 size: 16 residues. Germline-derived CDR1 and CDR2 are DFQATT and SNEGSKA (reference sequence). CDR3 in amino acids: CSASGPKKATYNEQFF. The CDR3 DNA reads as TGCAGTGCATCGGGACCAAAAAAAGCAACCTACAATGAGCAGTTCTTC.

In its sample, this clonotype was seen many times. The V gene is TRBV20-1, the J gene TRBJ2-1; D unresolved. CDR1 is DFQATT, CDR2 SNEGSKA, per germline (reference sequence). CDR3 length: 13 residues. Between the trimmed V and J ends, which lost 1 base and 9 bases, there was a span of 13 bases. CDR3: CSARGLPNGEQFF. The CDR3 region has the DNA TGCAGTGCTAGAGGGCTACCCAATGGTGAGCAGTTCTTC.

This clonotype has only a few counts. The gene calls are TRBV5-6 and TRBJ2-3; 13 bases fit TRBD2. This CDR3 has 21 residues. Germline V gives CDR1 SGHDT, CDR2 YYEEEE. Trimming removed 5 bases from V and 0 bases from J; junction bases left unmatched: 18. The DNA of the CDR3 is TGTGCCAGCAGGTTTGGTAGGGTATCGACTAGCGGGAGGACTAGCACAGATACGCAGTATTTT. Amino acid sequence: CASRFGRVSTSGRTSTDTQYF. Full variable domain (missing parts from reference TRBV5-6 and TRBJ2-3): DAGVTQSPTHLIKTRGQQVTLRCSPKSGHDTVSWYQQALGQGPQFIFQYYEEEERQRGNFPDRFSGHQFPNYSSELNVNALLLGDSALYLCASRFGRVSTSGRTSTDTQYFGPGTRLTVL.

The chain carries TRBV9 and TRBJ2-2; D is undetermined. The V end was cut by 0 bases, the J end by 1 base, with 10 bases between. Germline V lookup: CDR1 SGDLS, CDR2 YYNGEE. The CDR3 covers 16 residues. The CDR3 DNA sequence: TGTGCCAGCAGCGTAGGGCTAGTAGGGAACACCGGGGAGCTGTTTTTT. Amino acid sequence: CASSVGLVGNTGELFF.

This clonotype came up a few times. The chain employs TRBV5-5 and TRBJ1-3; perhaps TRBD1 as D (6 bases). The CDR3 consists of 17 residues. Germline V gene lookup returns CDR1 SGHKS and CDR2 YYEKEE (reference sequence). V lost 4 bases to trimming and J lost 0 bases, with 17 bases between them. CDR3 DNA: TGTGCCAGCAGCCGAGTGGACAGACTCCTCTCTGGAAACACCATATATTTT. It specifies CASSRVDRLLSGNTIYF.

This clonotype was detected a few times. J is TRBJ2-3 and V is TRBV24-1; D may be TRBD2 (6 bases). Trimming took 0 bases from V and 6 from J, leaving 15 bases between them. In germline, CDR1 is KGHDR, CDR2 SFDVKD. The CDR3 is 16 residues long. Here the CDR3 reads CATSDLRDGTGDTQYF. The CDR3 DNA follows: TGTGCCACCAGTGATTTGAGGGACGGGACTGGCGATACGCAGTATTTT.

This clonotype was observed many times. The chain joins TRBV20-1 to TRBJ1-5; D unclear. Germline loops: CDR1 DFQATT, CDR2 SNEGSKA (reference sequence). V was pared by 3 bases and J by 3 bases, with 12 bases between. CDR3 length: 14 amino acids. CDR3 in amino acids: CSASEGSPNQPQHF. The CDR3 nucleotides are TGCAGTGCTAGTGAGGGTTCCCCCAATCAGCCCCAGCATTTT.

The rearrangement joins TRBV10-3 to TRBJ2-1; D perhaps matches TRBD2 (5 bases). This CDR3 contains 15 residues. V was shortened by 2 bases and J by 6 bases, with 14 bases between the two germline ends. Per the germline V gene, CDR1 is ENHRY and CDR2 is SYGVKD. CDR3 region: CAISEAAGSINEQFF. The CDR3 coding sequence is TGTGCCATCAGTGAGGCCGCGGGCTCTATCAATGAGCAGTTCTTC.

This clonotype was recorded a few times. The chain's CDR3 is CASSPRDRKNIQYF. For the CDR3, the DNA is TGTGCCAGCAGCCCCCGGGACAGGAAAAACATTCAGTACTTC. The chain recombines TRBV3-1 with TRBJ2-4, with 8 bases aligning to TRBD1. CDR1 and CDR2 (germline): LGHDT, YNNKEL (reference sequence). There are 14 residues in the CDR3. Trimming cost V 4 bases and J 4 bases; bases outside gene matches: 3.

This clonotype was counted many times. V and J are TRBV2 and TRBJ2-1, with D unresolved. V gave up 6 bases and J gave up 1 base, with 16 bases separating them. The CDR3 totals 16 residues. CDR1 SNHLY and CDR2 FYNNEI come from the germline V gene. As DNA, the CDR3 is TGTGCCAGCAGCGAACAAGTGCTCAAGTCCTACAATGAGCAGTTCTTC. This encodes CASSEQVLKSYNEQFF.

This clonotype was seen at least ten times. The rearrangement uses TRBV18 and TRBJ2-7; D is undetermined. V lost 2 bases to trimming and J lost 4 bases, with 6 bases between them. Germline loops: CDR1 KGHSH, CDR2 LQKENI. This CDR3 contains 12 residues. In DNA form, the CDR3 reads TGTGCCAGCTCACCAAAGAGTTACGAGCAGTACTTC. This encodes CASSPKSYEQYF.

At least ten counts were recorded for this clonotype. The rearrangement joins TRBV6-1 to TRBJ1-6; possibly TRBD1 for D (6 bases). CDR1 and CDR2 from the germline V gene are MNHNS and SASEGT. The CDR3 consists of 12 residues. Trimming shortened V by 6 bases and J by 9 bases, and 9 bases separated the two germline ends. The CDR3 spells CASSGQLSPLHF. CDR3 coding DNA: TGTGCCAGCAGCGGACAGCTTTCACCCCTCCACTTT.

This clonotype was recorded a few times. CDR3 amino acids: CASSKGQGNVVIQYF. CDR3 coding DNA: TGTGCCAGCAGTAAGGGACAGGGGAATGTGGTCATTCAGTACTTC. V gene TRBV2 combines with J gene TRBJ2-4; 10 bases map to TRBD1. This CDR3 has 15 residues. With 5 bases clipped from V and 9 bases from J, the junction kept 10 bases outside the gene matches. Germline loops: CDR1 SNHLY, CDR2 FYNNEI.

In its sample, this clonotype was seen many times. V usage is TRBV2 and J usage is TRBJ1-5; D is undetermined. Trimming took 2 bases from V and 11 from J, leaving 7 bases between them. Germline assignment: CDR1 SNHLY and CDR2 FYNNEI. This CDR3 region has 11 residues. CDR3 sequence (DNA): TGTGCCAGCAGTGAATCGGGAGCCCAGCATTTT. Its translation is CASSESGAQHF.

In its sample, this clonotype was seen many times. CDR3 protein: CASSSSRRRDNQPQHF. DNA for the CDR3: TGTGCCAGCAGCTCTTCTCGTAGACGGGACAATCAGCCCCAGCATTTT. The rearrangement joins TRBV7-8 to TRBJ1-5; D is uncertain. The CDR3 length is 16 residues. The germline V gene has CDR1 SGHVS and CDR2 FQNEAQ. The V and J ends lost 4 bases and 3 bases respectively, with 16 bases between them.

A few counts support this clonotype. This chain connects TRBV10-3 to TRBJ2-2; D remains unclear. CDR3 length: 17 residues. With 0 bases removed from V and 5 bases from J, the gap between germline ends came to 16 bases. From germline, CDR1 is ENHRY and CDR2 SYGVKD. The DNA of the CDR3 is TGTGCCATCAGTGAGTCGATGGTGAAAGGCGCGACCGGGGAGCTGTTTTTT. Translation: CAISESMVKGATGELFF.

This clonotype was detected a few times. The chain recombines TRBV6-5 with TRBJ1-3, with D hard to call. The CDR3 has 15 residues. V gave up 2 bases and J gave up 4 bases, with 12 bases separating them. Germline V CDR1 and CDR2: MNHEY, SVGAGI. The DNA for the CDR3 is TGTGCCAGCAGTTACGGTCCCGGCTCGGGAAACACCATATATTTT. Protein: CASSYGPGSGNTIYF.